The present T cell receptor (beta chain) was sequenced within a study of blood T cell repertoires in COVID-19. The table lists this clone with a few counts. CDR1 and CDR2 (germline): LGHNA, YNFKEQ. After removal of 7 bases from V and 4 bases from J, the junction contained 11 bases not matched to a gene. The CDR3 is made up of 16 amino acids. The repertoire was sequenced with immunoSEQ multiplex PCR; TCRdb's copy has only in-frame clones and lacks some. This table holds about 75,000 clones, approximately 79% found once. This rearrangement joins TRBV4-2 to TRBJ2-1; 9 positions agree with TRBD2. This clonotype was sampled from a human donor with acute or convalescent COVID-19. The donor label of this sample is uncertain. The specimen sequenced was peripheral blood. CDR3 nucleotides: TGTGCCAGCAATGAACCGGGACTAGCAACTTACAATGAGCAGTTCTTC. This codes for CASNEPGLATYNEQFF.